The source of this T cell receptor (beta chain) is a study of T cell clonality in common variable immunodeficiency. V gave up 4 bases and J gave up 0 bases; unmatched junction bases: 6. Germline V gene sequence: CDR1 SGHRS, CDR2 YFSETQ. The CDR3 totals 15 residues. TCRdb keeps only in-frame clones here, not all; method: immunoSEQ multiplex PCR. This record lists 50,000 to 65,000 clones, none seen once only, and the top ten clones contain 1.7%. This clone was picked up many times. The observed sequence ends 3 residues before the CDR3 terminus, with the missing tail filled in from the germline J gene. The TCR originated in a person aged 18 to 75 in good health. The J gene is TRBJ1-1, the V gene TRBV5-1, with TRBD1 identical over 7 bases. Sequenced: peripheral blood mononuclear cells. The CDR3 DNA, read in part, is TGCGCCAGCAGCGTTCCACAGGGGCTGAACACTGAA. Protein sequence: CASSVPQGLNTE. The full CDR3 reads CASSVPQGLNTEAFF.